The rows below give T cell receptor beta chains drawn from one sample of a study of T cells expressing NK-cell markers. TCRdb reprocessed the 5' RACE reads, keeping one entry per CDR3 protein, no DNA. This listing includes some 190,000 distinct CDR3 sequences. Sequenced material: blood T cells: a sorted CD56 or NKG2C T cell subset, CD4+ or CD8+ T cells, or bulk PBMC T cells (not recorded which). These receptors were collected from a man between 18 and 69 years old in good health. Each CDR3 is given with its conserved first and last residue.

j_call,v_call,cdr3_aa
TRBJ2-7,TRBV29-1,CSVVAPGLEQYF
TRBJ1-2,TRBV7-6,CASSPPGPNYGYTF
TRBJ2-5,TRBV6-1,CASSRLNGVETQYF
TRBJ2-3,TRBV6-1,CASSEWTSRQYF
TRBJ2-7,TRBV19,CASSPGLAGDAIYEQYF
TRBJ2-1,TRBV7-9,CASSWPGPPTDEQFF
TRBJ2-1,TRBV15,CATSRDRGAHLHEQFF
TRBJ2-1,TRBV3-1,CASSQDLPGSSYNEQFF
TRBJ2-7,TRBV12-3/TRBV12-4,CASSPDRESSYEQYF
TRBJ2-3,TRBV28,CASSLSVGRTDTQYF
TRBJ1-2,TRBV12-3/TRBV12-4,CASSLAEGASNGYTF
TRBJ2-7,TRBV29-1,CSAGTGTGGPYEQYF
TRBJ2-1,TRBV7-3,CASRYSAYNEQFF
TRBJ1-2,TRBV27,CASSERTGGVGYTF
TRBJ2-7,TRBV14,CASSHHWGTYEQYF
TRBJ2-4,TRBV7-9,CASSPADILAKNIQYF
TRBJ2-5,TRBV19,CASSMMPGQGIRETQYF
TRBJ2-3,TRBV5-5,CASSLILAGSTSTDTQYF
TRBJ2-7,TRBV5-1,CASSAGLAGGPGAEQYF
TRBJ2-7,TRBV7-6,CASSHPWGQGVHEQYF